What follows is one TCR beta chain and its context. TCRdb's table, derived via immunoSEQ multiplex PCR, lists solely in-frame clones and lacks some. The sample records around 200,000 clones, more than 85% being singletons. The data were obtained in a study of blood T cell repertoires in COVID-19. Deletions cut 3 bases from V and 7 bases from J, with 7 bases between. This CDR3 comprises 11 residues. The germline V gene has CDR1 DFQATT and CDR2 SNEGSKA (reference sequence). V gene TRBV20-1 combines with J gene TRBJ2-1; perhaps TRBD2 as D (5 bases). The sequence was collected from a man under 40 with acute or convalescent COVID-19. The sample comprised peripheral blood. Written as DNA, the CDR3 is TGCAGTGCTAGTCCGGGAAATGAGCAGTTCTTC. Protein sequence: CSASPGNEQFF.